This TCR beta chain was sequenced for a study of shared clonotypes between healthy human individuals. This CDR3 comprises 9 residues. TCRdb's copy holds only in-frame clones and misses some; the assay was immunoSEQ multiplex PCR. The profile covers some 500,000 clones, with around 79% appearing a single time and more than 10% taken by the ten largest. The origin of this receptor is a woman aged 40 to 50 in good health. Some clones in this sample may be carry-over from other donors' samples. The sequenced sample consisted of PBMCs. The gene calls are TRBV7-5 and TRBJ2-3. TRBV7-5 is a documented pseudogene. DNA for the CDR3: TGTGCCAGAAGCGCTACGCAGTATTTT. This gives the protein CARSATQYF.